The rows below give T cell receptor beta chains drawn from one sample of a study of PD-1 blockade in classical Hodgkin lymphoma. Clones were read by immunoSEQ multiplex PCR, and TCRdb kept only the in-frame ones, dropping some. Here the sample spans around 30,000 clones, around nine tenths being singletons. Material: CD4+ T cells from blood. All receptors derive from a human donor with classical Hodgkin lymphoma. CDR3s include the opening cysteine and the closing phenylalanine or tryptophan. D genes are given only for firm matches. Only part of the rows carry a size: once, few, many, or a class if the clone is expanded.

V gene: TRBV25-1
J gene: TRBJ2-3
D gene: TRBD1
clone size: NA
CDR3 protein: CASSITTGSTDTQYF
CDR3 DNA: TGTGCCAGCAGCATCACGACAGGGAGCACAGATACGCAGTATTTT

V gene: TRBV5-5
J gene: TRBJ1-2
D gene: TRBD1
clone size: NA
CDR3 protein: CASSKGQGGPEGYTF
CDR3 DNA: TGTGCCAGCAGCAAAGGACAGGGAGGGCCAGAGGGCTACACCTTC

V gene: TRBV5-1
J gene: TRBJ2-7
D gene: TRBD2
clone size: NA
CDR3 protein: CASSYMGLAGGSYEQYF
CDR3 DNA: TGCGCCAGCAGCTACATGGGACTAGCGGGAGGCTCCTACGAGCAGTACTTC

V gene: TRBV4-2
J gene: TRBJ2-2
D gene: TRBD2
clone size: few
CDR3 protein: CASSQEGTTTRELFF
CDR3 DNA: TGTGCCAGCAGCCAAGAGGGGACTACTACAAGGGAGCTGTTTTTT

V gene: TRBV25-1
J gene: TRBJ1-2
D gene: NA
clone size: few
CDR3 protein: CASSDLGQSLNGYTF
CDR3 DNA: TGTGCCAGCAGTGACCTCGGACAGTCACTCAATGGCTACACCTTC

V gene: TRBV9
J gene: TRBJ2-3
D gene: TRBD1
clone size: NA
CDR3 protein: CASSAAETGGADTQYF
CDR3 DNA: TGTGCCAGCAGCGCTGCAGAGACAGGGGGGGCAGATACGCAGTATTTT

V gene: TRBV18
J gene: TRBJ1-6
D gene: NA
clone size: NA
CDR3 protein: CASSPGTDGTLHF
CDR3 DNA: TGTGCCAGCTCACCAGGGACCGACGGTACCCTCCACTTT

V gene: TRBV28
J gene: TRBJ2-6
D gene: NA
clone size: once
CDR3 protein: CASHQGAPGANVLTF
CDR3 DNA: TGTGCCAGCCATCAAGGGGCCCCGGGGGCCAACGTCCTGACTTTC

V gene: TRBV19
J gene: TRBJ1-5
D gene: NA
clone size: NA
CDR3 protein: CASSIGQPQHF
CDR3 DNA: TGTGCCAGTAGTATAGGGCAGCCCCAGCATTTT

V gene: TRBV28
J gene: TRBJ1-1
D gene: NA
clone size: NA
CDR3 protein: CASIKQRNTEAFF
CDR3 DNA: TGTGCCAGCATCAAACAGAGGAACACTGAAGCTTTCTTT

V gene: TRBV5-4
J gene: TRBJ1-4
D gene: NA
clone size: NA
CDR3 protein: CASSFGLSRRANEKLFF
CDR3 DNA: TGTGCCAGCAGCTTTGGTCTCTCTCGACGGGCTAATGAAAAACTGTTTTTT

V gene: TRBV2
J gene: TRBJ2-1
D gene: TRBD1
clone size: NA
CDR3 protein: CASTQDRGDYNEQFF
CDR3 DNA: TGTGCCAGCACCCAGGACAGGGGGGATTACAATGAGCAGTTCTTC

V gene: TRBV7-2
J gene: TRBJ2-3
D gene: NA
clone size: NA
CDR3 protein: CASSPPWIRNTQYF
CDR3 DNA: TGTGCCAGCAGCCCTCCATGGATTCGGAATACGCAGTATTTT

V gene: TRBV18
J gene: TRBJ2-2
D gene: NA
clone size: NA
CDR3 protein: CASSPRQGRTGELFF
CDR3 DNA: TGTGCCAGCTCACCTCGTCAGGGTCGCACCGGGGAGCTGTTTTTT

V gene: TRBV5-1
J gene: TRBJ2-1
D gene: TRBD2
clone size: NA
CDR3 protein: CASSLEAGGVGEQFF
CDR3 DNA: TGCGCCAGCAGCTTGGAAGCGGGGGGAGTCGGTGAGCAGTTCTTC

V gene: TRBV21-1
J gene: TRBJ2-1
D gene: NA
clone size: NA
CDR3 protein: CAESGEQFF
CDR3 DNA: TGCGCCGAGTCGGGTGAGCAGTTCTTC

V gene: TRBV18
J gene: TRBJ2-1
D gene: NA
clone size: NA
CDR3 protein: CASSPGGLNEQFF
CDR3 DNA: TGTGCCAGCTCACCCGGGGGCCTCAATGAGCAGTTCTTC

V gene: TRBV25-1
J gene: TRBJ2-5
D gene: NA
clone size: NA
CDR3 protein: CASSEVGHETQYF
CDR3 DNA: TGTGCCAGCAGTGAAGTGGGACACGAGACCCAGTACTTC

V gene: TRBV11-2
J gene: TRBJ1-2
D gene: NA
clone size: few
CDR3 protein: CASSSGRGATGYTF
CDR3 DNA: TGTGCCAGCAGTTCAGGGAGGGGGGCCACGGGCTACACCTTC

V gene: TRBV6-6
J gene: TRBJ1-1
D gene: TRBD1
clone size: NA
CDR3 protein: CASRPTGVIGSTEAFF
CDR3 DNA: TGTGCCAGCAGGCCGACAGGGGTCATCGGTTCCACTGAAGCTTTCTTT

V gene: TRBV19
J gene: TRBJ1-2
D gene: NA
clone size: few
CDR3 protein: CASSISWMPGYTF
CDR3 DNA: TGTGCCAGTAGTATAAGTTGGATGCCCGGCTACACCTTC

V gene: TRBV18
J gene: TRBJ1-1
D gene: NA
clone size: few
CDR3 protein: CASSSNGGETTEAFF
CDR3 DNA: TGTGCCAGCTCATCCAACGGCGGGGAGACCACTGAAGCTTTCTTT

V gene: TRBV6-1
J gene: TRBJ1-2
D gene: NA
clone size: NA
CDR3 protein: CASISGRNYGYTF
CDR3 DNA: TGTGCCAGCATCTCGGGCAGGAACTATGGCTACACCTTC

V gene: TRBV6-5
J gene: TRBJ1-1
D gene: TRBD1
clone size: NA
CDR3 protein: CASSLGQGAEAFF
CDR3 DNA: TGTGCCAGCAGTCTGGGACAGGGGGCTGAAGCTTTCTTT

V gene: TRBV5-1
J gene: TRBJ1-1
D gene: NA
clone size: NA
CDR3 protein: CASSSVLNTEAFF
CDR3 DNA: TGCGCCAGCAGCTCCGTTCTGAACACTGAAGCTTTCTTT

V gene: TRBV6-5
J gene: TRBJ1-1
D gene: NA
clone size: NA
CDR3 protein: CATWGGDRGNTEAFF
CDR3 DNA: TGTGCCACCTGGGGGGGCGACAGAGGGAACACTGAAGCTTTCTTT

V gene: TRBV2
J gene: TRBJ1-2
D gene: TRBD1
clone size: NA
CDR3 protein: CASSAATGGASYGYTF
CDR3 DNA: TGTGCCAGCAGCGCCGCGACAGGGGGCGCCAGCTATGGCTACACCTTC

V gene: TRBV6-5
J gene: TRBJ2-1
D gene: TRBD2
clone size: NA
CDR3 protein: CASSSGGRGDNEQFF
CDR3 DNA: TGTGCCAGCAGTTCGGGTGGGCGGGGGGACAATGAGCAGTTCTTC

V gene: TRBV2
J gene: TRBJ2-3
D gene: TRBD1
clone size: NA
CDR3 protein: CASSEVGQTDTQYF
CDR3 DNA: TGTGCCAGCAGTGAAGTGGGACAGACAGATACGCAGTATTTT